Presented here are 31 T cell receptor beta chains from one specimen sequenced in a study of CD8 T cells in ankylosing spondylitis. MiXCR, applied by TCRdb to the 5' RACE reads, yields one record per CDR3 protein. The sample includes roughly 160,000 distinct CDR3 sequences, around 8.9% of them seen just once. The sample consisted of blood, either unsorted or a sorted T cell fraction (not recorded which). The receptor source for this set is a female donor with ankylosing spondylitis or in good health (not recorded which).

This clonotype was counted ten times or more. The chain has TRBV7-6 and TRBJ2-3; 7 bases are a match to TRBD1. V trimming: 2 bases; J trimming: 2 bases; junction bases outside the gene matches: 4. The CDR3 runs to 15 residues. From germline, CDR1 is SGHVS and CDR2 FNYEAQ. CDR3 amino acids: CASSLTTGFTDTQYF. In DNA, the CDR3 is TGTGCCAGCAGCTTAACGACAGGGTTCACAGATACGCAGTATTTT. The whole variable domain, filled in from reference TRBV7-6 and TRBJ2-3, reads GAGVSQSPRYKVTKRGQDVALRCDPISGHVSLYWYRQALGQGPEFLTYFNYEAQQDKSGLPNDRFSAERPEGSISTLTIQRTEQRDSAMYRCASSLTTGFTDTQYFGPGTRLTVL.

Many counts were recorded for this clonotype. The V call is TRBV5-6, the J call TRBJ2-1; TRBD1 matches 11 bases. V lost 2 bases, J lost 9 bases, and 1 base stayed unmatched. CDR1 SGHDT and CDR2 YYEEEE come from the germline V gene. The CDR3 has 13 amino acids. CDR3 nucleotide sequence: TGTGCCAGCAGCTTAGGGACAGGGGGTGAGCAGTTCTTC. Protein sequence: CASSLGTGGEQFF.

This clonotype turned up a few times. This CDR3 reads CASSVLPMNTEAFF. CDR3 nucleotides: TGTGCCAGCAGTGTACTACCCATGAACACTGAAGCTTTCTTT. The rearrangement uses TRBV27 and TRBJ1-1; D is unresolved. The V gene lost 5 bases and the J gene lost 0 bases, with 10 bases spanning the gap. The length of the CDR3 is 14 residues. CDR1 and CDR2 (germline): MNHEY, SMNVEV (reference sequence).

This clonotype was picked up a small number of times. The chain has TRBV27 and TRBJ1-2, with a possible D match to TRBD1 (6 bases). The CDR3 totals 15 residues. Germline CDR1 reads MNHEY; CDR2 reads SMNVEV (reference sequence). Trimming removed 8 bases from V and 0 bases from J, with 16 bases in between. The CDR3 DNA is TGTGCCAGCTCCCCCAGGGGTCCAGCTAACTATGGCTACACCTTC. This encodes CASSPRGPANYGYTF.

This clonotype was counted many times. V and J are TRBV20-1 and TRBJ2-1; 8 nucleotides agree with TRBD2. This CDR3 contains 15 residues. After removal of 5 bases from V and 9 bases from J, the junction contained 15 bases not matched to a gene. The germline gives CDR1 DFQATT, CDR2 SNEGSKA (reference sequence). This CDR3 is CSAGGTSRWGSEQFF. The CDR3 DNA reads TGCAGTGCTGGCGGGACTAGTAGGTGGGGCAGTGAGCAGTTCTTC.

The J gene is TRBJ1-5, the V gene TRBV7-2, with a possible D match to TRBD1 (5 bases). The CDR3 spans 13 residues. V lost 2 bases and J lost 16, with 18 bases in between. Germline V gives CDR1 SGHTA, CDR2 FQGNSA. CDR3 loop: CASSLRSKDTPHF. In DNA, the CDR3 is TGTGCCAGCAGCTTAAGATCGAAGGACACCCCTCATTTT.

The V gene is TRBV7-8, the J gene TRBJ1-6; no clear D. The CDR3 runs to 15 residues. Germline assignment: CDR1 SGHVS and CDR2 FQNEAQ. The ends were cut back, 2 bases at V and 9 bases at J, with 14 bases in the middle. CDR3 DNA: TGTGCCAGCAGCTTATTACCCGGGAACAGTTCACCCCTCCACTTT. This translates into CASSLLPGNSSPLHF.

The rearrangement joins TRBV4-3 to TRBJ2-7; 10 bases fit TRBD2. Losses at the gene ends were 4 bases for V and 3 bases for J; bases not matched to a gene: 6. Germline loops: CDR1 LGHNA, CDR2 YSLEER. The CDR3 length is 15 residues. The CDR3 nucleotides read TGCGCCAGCAGCCCTCGGACTAGCGGATACTACGAGCAGTACTTC. It codes for CASSPRTSGYYEQYF.

The V and J genes are TRBV19 and TRBJ1-1; a weak D match, TRBD1 (6 bases). The CDR3 extends over 12 amino acids. The germline V gene encodes CDR1 LNHDA and CDR2 SQIVND (reference sequence). V was pared by 5 bases and J by 6 bases, with 10 bases between. CDR3 residues: CASSGGLPEAFF. In nucleotides, the CDR3 is TGTGCCAGTAGTGGGGGGCTCCCTGAAGCTTTCTTT.

The gene calls are TRBV29-1 and TRBJ1-1; tentative D call: TRBD1 (5 bases). The V end was cut by 2 bases, the J end by 0 bases, with 13 bases between. Per the germline V gene, CDR1 is SQVTM and CDR2 is ANQGSEA. The length of the CDR3 is 15 residues. For the CDR3, the DNA is TGCAGCGTTGAACAGGGATGGGGGGTGAACACTGAAGCTTTCTTT. Protein product: CSVEQGWGVNTEAFF.

The rearrangement uses TRBV4-3 and TRBJ1-1; D not resolved. This CDR3 comprises 15 residues. The germline V gene encodes CDR1 LGHNA and CDR2 YSLEER. The ends were cut back, 0 bases at V and 1 base at J, with 9 bases in the middle. For the CDR3, the DNA is TGCGCCAGCAGCCAAGACCGGGCTGGGAACACTGAAGCTTTCTTT. Protein: CASSQDRAGNTEAFF.

CDR3 DNA sequence: TGCGCCAGCAGCCAGGGGGGACAACTGAACACCGGGGAGCTGTTTTTT. Its protein is CASSQGGQLNTGELFF. The rearrangement uses TRBV4-3 and TRBJ2-2; TRBD1 or TRBD2 may be the D gene (6 bases each). CDR1 and CDR2 from the germline V gene are LGHNA and YSLEER. The CDR3 is 16 amino acids. V lost 3 bases to trimming and J lost 1 base, with 12 bases between them.

This rearrangement joins TRBV4-3 to TRBJ2-1; 7 positions agree with TRBD1. After removal of 1 base from V and 4 bases from J, the junction contained 4 bases not matched to a gene. The germline gives CDR1 LGHNA, CDR2 YSLEER. This CDR3 contains 15 residues. The CDR3 loop reads CASSQVNRGYNEQFF. CDR3 nucleotides: TGCGCCAGCAGCCAAGTAAACAGGGGATACAATGAGCAGTTCTTC.

In this sample, this clonotype turned up many times. The chain joins TRBV29-1 to TRBJ2-2; 9 bases match TRBD1. Germline V gene sequence: CDR1 SQVTM, CDR2 ANQGSEA. This CDR3 region has 12 residues. The CDR3 coding sequence is TGCTCGGGACAGGGAGACACCGGGGAGCTGTTTTTT. Its translation is CSGQGDTGELFF.

This clonotype has at least ten counts. The J gene is TRBJ1-1, the V gene TRBV12-3 or TRBV12-4, with 7 bases fitting TRBD1. The CDR3 loop spans 15 amino acids. V was clipped by 3 bases and J by 4 bases; unmatched bases: 8. This CDR3 is CASSFSPQGVTEAFF. The CDR3 bases are TGTGCCAGCAGTTTCTCACCCCAGGGGGTCACTGAAGCTTTCTTT.

This clonotype was observed many times. The chain's CDR3 is CASSPGLEQFF. Here the CDR3 DNA reads TGTGCCAGCAGTCCTGGACTGGAGCAGTTCTTC. The rearrangement links TRBV12-3 or TRBV12-4 to TRBJ2-1; D possibly corresponds to TRBD2 (5 bases). The CDR3 contains 11 residues. Trimming cost V 5 bases and J 10 bases, with 9 bases left between them.

This clonotype appeared a few times. V usage is TRBV9 and J usage is TRBJ1-5; no clear D gene. This CDR3 region has 13 residues. CDR1 is SGDLS and CDR2 is YYNGEE in the germline V gene. V was cut by 1 base and J by 4 bases, with 6 bases left in between. Here the CDR3 reads CASSVMGNQPQHF. The CDR3 bases are TGTGCCAGCAGCGTAATGGGGAATCAGCCCCAGCATTTT. The entire variable domain, with the rest obtained from reference TRBV9 and TRBJ1-5, is as follows: DSGVTQTPKHLITATGQRVTLRCSPRSGDLSVYWYQQSLDQGLQFLIQYYNGEERAKGNILERFSAQQFPDLHSELNLSSLELGDSALYFCASSVMGNQPQHFGDGTRLSIL.

The V and J genes are TRBV12-5 and TRBJ1-1; D remains unclear. Germline values: CDR1 LGHNT, CDR2 FRNRAP. CDR3 length equals 12 residues. With 6 bases removed from V and 0 bases from J, the gap between germline ends came to 5 bases. In nucleotides, the CDR3 is TGTGCTAGTGGACCCATGAACACTGAAGCTTTCTTT. Its protein product is CASGPMNTEAFF. The complete variable domain, with remaining parts taken from reference TRBV12-5 and TRBJ1-1, reads DARVTQTPRHKVTEMGQEVTMRCQPILGHNTVFWYRQTMMQGLELLAYFRNRAPLDDSGMPKDRFSAEMPDATLATLKIQPSEPRDSAVYFCASGPMNTEAFFGQGTRLTVV.

This clonotype was observed a handful of times. The chain employs TRBV27 and TRBJ2-3; 13 bases agree with TRBD2. Losses at the gene ends were 6 bases for V and 2 bases for J; bases not matched to a gene: 5. Germline-derived CDR1 and CDR2 are MNHEY and SMNVEV (reference sequence). The CDR3 covers 16 residues. The CDR3 is CASSSGLAGHTDTQYF. The CDR3, as DNA: TGTGCCAGCAGCTCGGGACTAGCGGGACACACAGATACGCAGTATTTT.

This clonotype was recorded at least ten times. This sequence joins TRBV7-9 and TRBJ1-5; D is perhaps TRBD1 (6 bases). With 0 bases removed from V and 1 base from J, the gap between germline ends came to 10 bases. Germline-derived CDR1 and CDR2 are SEHNR and FQNEAQ (reference sequence). The CDR3 is 16 amino acids. This CDR3 reads CASSLAARGSNQPQHF. Written as DNA, the CDR3 is TGTGCCAGCAGCTTAGCGGCCAGGGGAAGCAATCAGCCCCAGCATTTT.

This clonotype was detected ten times or more. The J gene is TRBJ2-1, the V gene TRBV12-3 or TRBV12-4, with D perhaps matching TRBD1 (6 bases). This CDR3 is built from 11 residues. Deletions cut 6 bases from V and 9 bases from J, with 9 bases between. The CDR3 region is CASSRGSEQFF. In nucleotides, the CDR3 is TGTGCCAGCAGCAGGGGAAGTGAGCAGTTCTTC.

This clonotype was seen ten or more times. The J gene is TRBJ2-2, the V gene TRBV20-1; D may be TRBD2 (5 bases). CDR3 size: 13 residues. CDR1 and CDR2 (germline): DFQATT, SNEGSKA (reference sequence). Trimming took 7 bases from V and 4 from J, leaving 13 bases between them. The CDR3 spells CSVWGGGTGELFF. DNA of the CDR3: TGCAGTGTTTGGGGTGGAGGCACCGGGGAGCTGTTTTTT.

This clonotype has a count of ten or more. Sequence at one end of the junction differs from germline and may be a read error. This chain's CDR3 is CASSTRSASNAEAFF. For the CDR3, the DNA is TGTGCCAGCAGTACGAGGTCGGCTTCGAACGCTGAAGCTTTCTTT. The chain is built from TRBV28 and TRBJ1-1; D is ambiguous. CDR1 and CDR2 from the germline V gene are MDHEN and SYDVKM. The CDR3 sequence is 15 residues long. The variable domain in full, with the rest retrieved from reference TRBV28 and TRBJ1-1, is DVKVTQSSRYLVKRTGEKVFLECVQDMDHENMFWYRQDPGLGLRLIYFSYDVKMKEKGDIPEGYSVSREKKERFSLILESASTNQTSMYLCASSTRSASNAEAFFGQGTRLTVV.

This clonotype was seen a few times. This rearrangement joins TRBV7-2 to TRBJ2-1, with 10 bases that match TRBD2. J was trimmed by 8 bases and V by 5 bases; bases with no gene match: 15. Germline assignment: CDR1 SGHTA and CDR2 FQGNSA. The CDR3 sequence is 17 residues long. CDR3 amino acids: CASSHPASGRFVDEQFF. CDR3 sequence (DNA): TGTGCCAGCAGCCACCCCGCTAGCGGGAGATTCGTGGATGAGCAGTTCTTC.

Many counts were recorded for this clonotype. The chain carries TRBV25-1 and TRBJ2-7, with D hard to call. The CDR3 consists of 10 residues. V was clipped by 3 bases and J by 3 bases, with 0 bases between them. Germline CDR1 is MGHDK and CDR2 is SYGVNS. As DNA, the CDR3 is TGTGCCAGCAGTGACTACGAGCAGTACTTC. The encoded protein is CASSDYEQYF.

This clonotype was counted a few times. V gene TRBV9 combines with J gene TRBJ2-3, with 7 nucleotides matching TRBD1. J was trimmed by 6 bases and V by 0 bases; bases with no gene match: 10. Germline V gene lookup returns CDR1 SGDLS and CDR2 YYNGEE. This CDR3 is 16 amino acids long. DNA of the CDR3: TGTGCCAGCAGCGTAGAAAGGGGACAGTCTATGGATACGCAGTATTTT. Translating gives CASSVERGQSMDTQYF.

This clonotype has at least ten counts. The chain recombines TRBV5-1 with TRBJ2-3, with D possibly TRBD1 on 5 matching bases. Germline lookup yields CDR1 SGHRS and CDR2 YFSETQ. The V and J ends lost 4 bases and 11 bases respectively, with 17 bases between them. CDR3 length: 13 amino acids. The CDR3 DNA sequence: TGCGCCAGCAGCCAGACAGAGGCTGACGGGCAGTATTTT. As protein: CASSQTEADGQYF.

This clonotype has at least ten counts. This chain's CDR3 is CASSDTGAGEQFF. CDR3 DNA sequence: TGTGCCAGCAGTGATACAGGGGCGGGTGAGCAGTTCTTC. The chain couples TRBV25-1 to TRBJ2-1, with 7 bases fitting TRBD1. Germline CDR1 MGHDK, CDR2 SYGVNS. This CDR3 has 13 residues. With V trimmed by 3 bases and J by 9 bases, 5 bases remained unmatched.

A few counts support this clonotype. The rearrangement uses TRBV27 and TRBJ2-2; D unclear. Trimming removed 7 bases from V and 6 bases from J, with 9 bases in between. Germline V gene data show CDR1 as MNHEY and CDR2 as SMNVEV (reference sequence). This CDR3 has 12 amino acids. DNA of the CDR3: TGTGCCAGCACCAGTGGTTCCGGGGAGCTGTTTTTT. Its protein is CASTSGSGELFF.

This chain connects TRBV7-3 to TRBJ1-1; TRBD1 is a possible D gene (6 bases). Trimming removed 1 base from V and 5 bases from J, with 14 bases in between. The CDR3 is made up of 15 amino acids. CDR1 and CDR2 from the germline V gene are SGHTA and FQGTGA. CDR3 nucleotides: TGTGCCAGCAGCTTAAACGGGGGGCGCGGGACTGAAGCTTTCTTT. Translation gives CASSLNGGRGTEAFF. The full variable domain, in which reference TRBV7-3 and TRBJ1-1 provide the parts outside the CDR3, is GAGVSQTPSNKVTEKGKYVELRCDPISGHTALYWYRQSLGQGPEFLIYFQGTGAADDSGLPNDRFFAVRPEGSVSTLKIQRTERGDSAVYLCASSLNGGRGTEAFFGQGTRLTVV.

This clonotype was seen repeatedly, ten times or more. This chain links TRBV29-1 with TRBJ2-5; D uncertain. The CDR3 loop spans 13 amino acids. Germline assignment: CDR1 SQVTM and CDR2 ANQGSEA. V was trimmed by 2 bases and J by 4 bases, leaving 11 bases between them. In nucleotides, the CDR3 is TGCAGCGTTGAAATGGGTTTGGGAGAGACCCAGTACTTC. Its protein is CSVEMGLGETQYF. Complete variable domain (other parts from reference TRBV29-1 and TRBJ2-5): SAVISQKPSRDICQRGTSLTIQCQVDSQVTMMFWYRQQPGQSLTLIATANQGSEATYESGFVIDKFPISRPNLTFSTLTVSNMSPEDSSIYLCSVEMGLGETQYFGPGTRLLVL.